This T cell receptor (beta chain) was profiled in a study of cytomegalovirus exposure and HLA in healthy donors. General study findings and limits: Cytomegalovirus-associated status was assigned to fewer than 200 TCR beta chains. As was reported, the classifier diagnosed cytomegalovirus status with high specificity and sensitivity. Researchers reported from a later analysis that most CMV-associated TCR beta chains appeared HLA-restricted. Most TCR sequences were seen very rarely across donors, but some public TCRs occurred in many.

As to this clone: Its cognate antigen is unknown.

60 Vbeta and 13 Jbeta primers were used in PCR. Clones were read by immunoSEQ multiplex PCR, and TCRdb kept only the in-frame ones, dropping some. Among about 130,000 clones listed, roughly 77% were seen once. Trimming cost V 10 bases and J 0 bases; bases outside gene matches: 5. This CDR3 is built from 13 residues. Germline CDR1 reads LNHDA; CDR2 reads SQIVND (reference sequence). The sequenced material came from PBMCs. The chain couples TRBV19 to TRBJ2-7; 8 bases map to TRBD2. This TCR derives from a young man in good health and CMV-seronegative. CDR3 DNA: TGTGCCACAAGCGGGAGAGACTCCTACGAGCAGTACTTC. This gives the protein CATSGRDSYEQYF. Full variable domain (rest looked up from reference TRBV19 and TRBJ2-7): DGGITQSPKYLFRKEGQNVTLSCEQNLNHDAMYWYRQDPGQGLRLIYYSQIVNDFQKGDIAEGYSVSREKKESFPLTVTSAQKNPTAFYLCATSGRDSYEQYFGPGTRLTVT.